This T cell receptor (beta chain) was recovered during a study of identical twins. On this clonotype: Its antigen is undetermined.

The ends were cut back, 2 bases at V and 2 bases at J, with 16 bases in the middle. CDR3 length: 16 residues. Germline V lookup: CDR1 MNHEY, CDR2 SMNVEV (reference sequence). Each CDR3 protein gets one entry after TCRdb re-called the 5' RACE reads with MiXCR. The top ten hold 10% to 15% of the sample, which has a few hundred thousand distinct CDR3 sequences, 15% to 20% seen once. Study conclusions and caveats: Part of the zero-insertion signal could reflect confounding by invariant MAIT and iNKT cells. Abundant beta clonotypes from cord blood had fewer insertions, unlike memory repertoires, which showed none. Excess low generation probability was seen in twin-shared out-of-frame alpha sequences.

Source material: naive T cells sorted from blood. The V gene is TRBV27, the J gene TRBJ2-7; D is perhaps TRBD1 or TRBD2 (6 bases each). The clonotype originates from a man aged 50-60 years in good health. The CDR3 loop is CASSLLGTEGAYEQYF. For the CDR3, the DNA is TGTGCCAGCAGTTTACTAGGGACGGAGGGGGCCTACGAGCAGTACTTC.